Listed below are T cell receptor beta chains from one sample, sequenced in a study of cytotoxic CD8 clonotypes in ibrutinib-treated CLL. The table came from immunoSEQ multiplex PCR; TCRdb's copy has only in-frame clones and leaves some out. The table lists about 130,000 clones, around four fifths of them singletons. The sequencing used PBMCs, collected after 24 months of ibrutinib treatment. These TCRs come from a human donor with chronic lymphocytic leukemia. Each CDR3 is given with its conserved first and last residue. A D gene is named only where the DNA matches it firmly. For some rows the clone size is stated as once, few or many, or as a class when expanded; others skip it.

clone_size,v_call,d_call,j_call,cdr3_nt,cdr3_aa
once,TRBV7-2,-,TRBJ1-2,TGTGCCAGCAGCTTAGATTTCCGGGCGTCCGGCTACACCTTC,CASSLDFRASGYTF
-,TRBV28,-,TRBJ1-5,TGTGCCAGCGTCAGTAGCAATCAGCCCCAGCATTTT,CASVSSNQPQHF
-,TRBV7-6,TRBD1,TRBJ1-1,TGTGCCAGCAGCTCAATACAGGGGACGTACACTGAAGCTTTCTTT,CASSSIQGTYTEAFF
few,TRBV7-9,-,TRBJ1-2,TGTGCCAGCAGCTTCAGCAACTATGGCTACACCTTC,CASSFSNYGYTF
-,TRBV10-3,TRBD1,TRBJ2-3,TGTGCCATCAGTGAGACAGGGGACACAGATACGCAGTATTTT,CAISETGDTDTQYF
-,TRBV7-2,-,TRBJ2-5,TGTGCCAGCAGCTTTGCCCCGCAAGAGACCCAGTACTTC,CASSFAPQETQYF
-,TRBV7-9,-,TRBJ2-7,TGTGCCAGCAGCCCTCTTAAGTGGCGGGCGAGCTCCTACGAGCAGTACTTC,CASSPLKWRASSYEQYF
-,TRBV28,-,TRBJ1-5,TGTGCCAGCAGTTTACAGGGAGGTCAGCCCCAGCATTTT,CASSLQGGQPQHF
-,TRBV5-1,-,TRBJ2-6,TGCGCCAGCAGCTTGGTGGAGGGAACTGGGGCCAACGTCCTGACTTTC,CASSLVEGTGANVLTF
-,TRBV15,-,TRBJ1-6,TGTGCCACCAGCAGAGGGGACGGTAATTCACCCCTCCACTTT,CATSRGDGNSPLHF
few,TRBV6-6,-,TRBJ2-6,TGTGCCAGCAGTTACGCGATAGCGGGGGCCAACGTCCTGACTTTC,CASSYAIAGANVLTF
-,TRBV2,-,TRBJ2-7,TGTGCCAGCAGTGAACGCAGGTACTACGAGCAGTACTTC,CASSERRYYEQYF
-,TRBV7-3,-,TRBJ1-2,TGTGCCAGCAGCCATACTCCGGGTGGCTATGGCTACACCTTC,CASSHTPGGYGYTF
-,TRBV5-6,TRBD1,TRBJ2-4,TGTGCCAGCAGCTCCAGGGGGCTAGTCAAAAACATTCAGTACTTC,CASSSRGLVKNIQYF
-,TRBV6-5,TRBD2,TRBJ2-7,TGTGCCAGCAGGAGTTTAGCGGGCTCCTACGAGCAGTACTTC,CASRSLAGSYEQYF
-,TRBV7-9,TRBD1,TRBJ1-4,TGTGCCAGCAGCGCGGGACAGATCCCAACTAATGAAAAACTGTTTTTT,CASSAGQIPTNEKLFF
-,TRBV5-1,-,TRBJ2-2,TGCGCCAGCAGCTTGGTGCAGAGGGAGCTGTTTTTT,CASSLVQRELFF
-,TRBV5-6,TRBD2,TRBJ2-3,TGTGCCAGCAGCCAGGCCGGGACTAGCGGGGGTCATACGCAGTATTTT,CASSQAGTSGGHTQYF
-,TRBV5-4,-,TRBJ2-7,TGTGCCAGCAGCTGGGGTCGGGGCCGAAGGACCTACGAGCAGTACTTC,CASSWGRGRRTYEQYF
-,TRBV7-2,-,TRBJ2-2,TGTGCCAGCAGCTTAGAGACAGGGAGGCAGGGCGGGGAGCTGTTTTTT,CASSLETGRQGGELFF
-,TRBV11-2,-,TRBJ2-7,TGTGCCAGCAGCTCCTATAGCGCTCAAACTTACGAGCAGCACTTC,CASSSYSAQTYEQHF
few,TRBV5-1,-,TRBJ1-2,TGCGCCAGCAGCCCGGAGACTAACTATGGCTACACCTTC,CASSPETNYGYTF
-,TRBV6-5,-,TRBJ2-3,TGTGCCACGGGTGATGGCTATTCGGGAGATACGCAGTATTTT,CATGDGYSGDTQYF
-,TRBV5-4,TRBD1,TRBJ1-1,TGTGCCAGCAGCCCGGGACAGGGCACTGAAGCTTTCTTT,CASSPGQGTEAFF
-,TRBV10-3,-,TRBJ2-7,TGTGCCATCAGTGAGTCGGAGAAACTCTACGAGCAGTACTTC,CAISESEKLYEQYF
few,TRBV2,-,TRBJ1-5,TGTGCCAGTAGGCGTTGGGGGAATCAGCCCCAGCATTTT,CASRRWGNQPQHF
-,TRBV6-5,-,TRBJ1-5,TGTGCCAGCAGTTCGGTGGGGGGGTTCAACCAGCCCCAGCATTTT,CASSSVGGFNQPQHF
-,TRBV10-2,-,TRBJ1-2,TGCGCCAGCAGTGAGTATGGAGGCTATGGCTACACCTTC,CASSEYGGYGYTF
once,TRBV9,-,TRBJ2-7,TGTGCCAGCAGCGTAGGGGTGCAACCGGGGTACGAGCAGTACTTC,CASSVGVQPGYEQYF
-,TRBV19,TRBD1,TRBJ2-7,TGTGCCAGTAGTATAACAGGGGGCTCTTACGAGCAGTACTTC,CASSITGGSYEQYF